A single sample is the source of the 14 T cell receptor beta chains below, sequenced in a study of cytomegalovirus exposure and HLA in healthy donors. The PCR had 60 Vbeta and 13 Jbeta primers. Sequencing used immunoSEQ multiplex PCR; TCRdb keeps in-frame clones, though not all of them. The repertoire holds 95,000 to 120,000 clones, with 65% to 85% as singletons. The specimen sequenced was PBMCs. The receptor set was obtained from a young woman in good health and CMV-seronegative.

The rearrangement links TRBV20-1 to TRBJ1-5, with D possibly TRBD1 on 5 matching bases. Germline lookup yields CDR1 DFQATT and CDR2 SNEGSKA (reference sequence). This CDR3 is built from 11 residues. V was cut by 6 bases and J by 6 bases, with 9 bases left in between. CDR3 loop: CSARVGQPQHF. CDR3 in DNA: TGCAGTGCCAGGGTGGGTCAGCCCCAGCATTTT.

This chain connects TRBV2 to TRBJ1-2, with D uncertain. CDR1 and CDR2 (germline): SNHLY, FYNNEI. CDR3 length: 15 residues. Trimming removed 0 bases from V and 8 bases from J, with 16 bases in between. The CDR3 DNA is TGTGCCAGCAGTGAAGCGCGTCCCCTTAGGGAGGGCTACACCTTC. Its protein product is CASSEARPLREGYTF.

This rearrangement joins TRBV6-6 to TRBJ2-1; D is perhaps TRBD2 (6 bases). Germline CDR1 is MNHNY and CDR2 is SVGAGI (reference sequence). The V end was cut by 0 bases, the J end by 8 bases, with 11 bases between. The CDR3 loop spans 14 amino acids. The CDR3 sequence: CASSYSGGIDEQFF. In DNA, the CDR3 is TGTGCCAGCAGTTACTCTGGGGGGATCGATGAGCAGTTCTTC.

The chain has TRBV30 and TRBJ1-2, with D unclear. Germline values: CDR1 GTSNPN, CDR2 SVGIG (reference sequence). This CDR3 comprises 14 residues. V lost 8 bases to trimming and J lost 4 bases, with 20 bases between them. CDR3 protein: CARYPGDYSYGYTF. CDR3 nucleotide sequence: TGTGCCCGGTACCCAGGAGACTACAGCTATGGCTACACCTTC.

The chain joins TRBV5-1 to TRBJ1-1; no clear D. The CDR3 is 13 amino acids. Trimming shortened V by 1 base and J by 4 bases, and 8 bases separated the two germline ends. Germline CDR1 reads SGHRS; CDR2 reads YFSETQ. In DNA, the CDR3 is TGCGCCAGCAGCTTGTGGCCAAGCACTGAAGCTTTCTTT. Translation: CASSLWPSTEAFF.

The CDR3 here is CASSQVLAREETQYF. CDR3 nucleotides: TGTGCCAGCAGCCAAGTTTTGGCCAGGGAAGAGACCCAGTACTTC. This sequence joins TRBV4-2 and TRBJ2-5; D is possibly TRBD1 (5 bases). V was trimmed by 1 base and J by 3 bases, leaving 12 bases between them. The CDR3 is 15 amino acids. From germline, CDR1 is LGHNA and CDR2 YNFKEQ.

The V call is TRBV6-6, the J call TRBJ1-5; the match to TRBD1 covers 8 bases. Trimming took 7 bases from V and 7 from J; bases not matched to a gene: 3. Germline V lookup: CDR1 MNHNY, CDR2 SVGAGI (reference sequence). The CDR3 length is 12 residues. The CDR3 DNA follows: TGTGCCAGCACTTCAGGGGGCCAGCCCCAGCATTTT. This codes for CASTSGGQPQHF.

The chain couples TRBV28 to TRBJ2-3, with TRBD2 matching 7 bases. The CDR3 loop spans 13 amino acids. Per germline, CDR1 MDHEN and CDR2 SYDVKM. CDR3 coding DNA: TGTGTCTCCAGCGGGGTGAGCACAGATACGCAGTATTTT. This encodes CVSSGVSTDTQYF. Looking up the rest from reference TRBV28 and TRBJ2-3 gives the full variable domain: DVKVTQSSRYLVKRTGEKVFLECVQDMDHENMFWYRQDPGLGLRLIYFSYDVKMKEKGDIPEGYSVSREKKERFSLILESASTNQTSMYLCVSSGVSTDTQYFGPGTRLTVL.

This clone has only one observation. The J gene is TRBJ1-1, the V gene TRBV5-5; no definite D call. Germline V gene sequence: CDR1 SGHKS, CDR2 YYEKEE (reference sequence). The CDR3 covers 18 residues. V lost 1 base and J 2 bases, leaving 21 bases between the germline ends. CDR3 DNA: TGTGCCAGCAGCTTGCTCCAAACAGTGGGCCCCCAAAACACTGAAGCTTTCTTT. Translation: CASSLLQTVGPQNTEAFF.

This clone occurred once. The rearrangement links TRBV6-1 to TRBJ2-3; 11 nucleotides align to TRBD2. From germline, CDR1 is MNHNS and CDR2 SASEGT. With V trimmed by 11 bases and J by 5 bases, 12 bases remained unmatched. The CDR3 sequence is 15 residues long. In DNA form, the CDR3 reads TGTGCCGGGGGCCTAGCGGGGGGTGCTGGAGATACGCAGTATTTT. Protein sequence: CAGGLAGGAGDTQYF.

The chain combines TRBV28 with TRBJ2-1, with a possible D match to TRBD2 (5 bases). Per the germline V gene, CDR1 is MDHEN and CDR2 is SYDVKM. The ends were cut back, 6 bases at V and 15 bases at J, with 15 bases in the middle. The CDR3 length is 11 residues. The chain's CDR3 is CASRSNLAPFF. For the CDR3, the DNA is TGTGCCAGCAGATCCAATCTAGCTCCGTTCTTC.

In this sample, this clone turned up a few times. Here the CDR3 reads CASSRDYEQYF. CDR3 nucleotides: TGTGCCAGCAGCCGCGACTACGAGCAGTACTTC. V usage is TRBV6-5 and J usage is TRBJ2-7, with D uncertain. Between the trimmed V and J ends, which lost 6 bases and 3 bases, there was a span of 6 bases. Germline CDR1 reads MNHEY; CDR2 reads SVGAGI. The length of the CDR3 is 11 residues.

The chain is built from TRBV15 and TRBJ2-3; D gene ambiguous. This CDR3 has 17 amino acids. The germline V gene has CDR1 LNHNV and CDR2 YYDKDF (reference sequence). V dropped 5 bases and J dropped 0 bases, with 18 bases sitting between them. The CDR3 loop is CATSSSAYQTSTDTQYF. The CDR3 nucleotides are TGTGCCACCAGCTCCTCTGCATACCAGACTAGCACAGATACGCAGTATTTT.

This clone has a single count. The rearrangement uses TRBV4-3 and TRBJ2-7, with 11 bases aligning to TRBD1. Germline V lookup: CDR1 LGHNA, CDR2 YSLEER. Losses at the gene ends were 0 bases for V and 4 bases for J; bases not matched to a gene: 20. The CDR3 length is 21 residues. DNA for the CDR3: TGCGCCAGCAGCCAAGATCACGGACAGGGGGCTCGGCCCTACTTACCTTACGAGCAGTACGTC. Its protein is CASSQDHGQGARPYLPYEQYV.